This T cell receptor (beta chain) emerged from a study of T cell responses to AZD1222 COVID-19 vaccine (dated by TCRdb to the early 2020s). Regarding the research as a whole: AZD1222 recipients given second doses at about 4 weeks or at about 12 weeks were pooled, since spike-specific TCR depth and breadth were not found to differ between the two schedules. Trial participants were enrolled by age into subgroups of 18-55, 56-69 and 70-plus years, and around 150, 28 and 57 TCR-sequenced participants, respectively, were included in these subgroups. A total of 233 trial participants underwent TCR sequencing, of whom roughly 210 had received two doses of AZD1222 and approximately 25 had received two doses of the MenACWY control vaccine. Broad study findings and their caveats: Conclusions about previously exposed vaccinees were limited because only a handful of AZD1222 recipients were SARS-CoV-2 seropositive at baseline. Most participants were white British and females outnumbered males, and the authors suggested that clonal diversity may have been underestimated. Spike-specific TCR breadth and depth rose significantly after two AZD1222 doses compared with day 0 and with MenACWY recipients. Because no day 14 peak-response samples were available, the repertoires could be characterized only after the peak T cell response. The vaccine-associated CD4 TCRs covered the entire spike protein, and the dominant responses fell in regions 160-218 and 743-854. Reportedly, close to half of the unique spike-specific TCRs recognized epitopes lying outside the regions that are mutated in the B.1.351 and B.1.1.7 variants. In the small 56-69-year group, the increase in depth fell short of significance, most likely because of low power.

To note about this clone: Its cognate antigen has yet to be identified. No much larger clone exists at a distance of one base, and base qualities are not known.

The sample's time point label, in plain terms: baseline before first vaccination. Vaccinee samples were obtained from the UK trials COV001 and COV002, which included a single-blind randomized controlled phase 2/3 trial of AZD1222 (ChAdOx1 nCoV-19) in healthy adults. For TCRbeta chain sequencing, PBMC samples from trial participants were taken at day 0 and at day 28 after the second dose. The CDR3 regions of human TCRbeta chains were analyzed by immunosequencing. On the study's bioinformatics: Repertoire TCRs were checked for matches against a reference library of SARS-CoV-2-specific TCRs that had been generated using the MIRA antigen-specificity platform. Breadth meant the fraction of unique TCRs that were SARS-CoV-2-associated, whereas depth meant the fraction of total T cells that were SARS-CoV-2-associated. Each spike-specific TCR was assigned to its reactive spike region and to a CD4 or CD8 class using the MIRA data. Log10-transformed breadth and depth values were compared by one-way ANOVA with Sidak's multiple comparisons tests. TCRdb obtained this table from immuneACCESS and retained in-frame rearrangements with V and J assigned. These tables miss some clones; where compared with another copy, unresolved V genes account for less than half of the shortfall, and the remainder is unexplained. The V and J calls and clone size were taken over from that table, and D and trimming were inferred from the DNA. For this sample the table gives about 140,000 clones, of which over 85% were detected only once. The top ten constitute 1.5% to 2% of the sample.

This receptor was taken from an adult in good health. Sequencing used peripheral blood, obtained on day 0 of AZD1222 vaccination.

The DNA reads TGTGCCAGCAGCTTAGACCCTGGCCGGTCAGCCATGTTGTACGCACCCCTCCACTTT. Protein translation: CASSLDPGRSAMLYAPLHF. This chain joins TRBV7-2 to TRBJ1-6, with no confidently assigned D gene. From cysteine to phenylalanine, the CDR3 is 19 amino acids long. The entry retains the CDR3 DNA only, 57 bases that are in frame from base 1. The germline V gene specifies SGHTA as CDR1 and FQGNSA as CDR2. V and J lose 1 base and 11 bases, and a span of 27 bases separates them.